Below, one T cell receptor (beta chain) is given with its context. This clonotype turned up a few times. The antigen it binds to is not known. No per-base quality is available; no much larger clone lies one base away. At the junction V is shortened by 3 bases and J by 2 bases, with 11 bases in between. CDR1 and CDR2 (DFQATT, SNEGSKA) derive from the germline V gene (reference sequence). The CDR3 runs 14 amino acids, cysteine and phenylalanine included. Here the CDR3 DNA is all that survives: 42 bases in frame from base 1. Donors were approximately 42 systemically healthy Caucasian individuals from Russia aged roughly 6 to 90 years. Each donor gave ten milliliters of peripheral blood, collected into EDTA-treated Vacutainer tubes. PBMCs were isolated by Ficoll-Paque density-gradient centrifugation, with at least 6 million obtained per sample. Trizol reagent was used to extract total RNA from PBMCs, with at least 5.5 micrograms per sample. For every donor, flow cytometry on a PBMC aliquot measured the percentage of naive CD45RAhigh/CD27high T cells.

The data are from a study of blood T cells in healthy people across ages (dated by TCRdb to 2014 to 2015). Turning to the overall study: In model experiments, template switching captured roughly one uniquely barcoded TCR beta cDNA molecule for every two T cells. Age-related changes in TCR beta repertoire diversity were measured in the study by deep sequencing normalized with unique cDNA molecular identifiers. Donors of different ages were randomly distributed across sequencing lanes to avoid experimental bias. The donors were split into four age groups: young (average around 15 years), middle-aged (about 40), aged (roughly 60) and long-lived (roughly 86). Using the same blood draw, the study looked at two additional independent replicas of 1 million unique cDNA reads for two donors, one aged 18 to 30 and the other aged 80 or older. On the study overall, not on this receptor specifically: There was a strong correlation between observed TCR beta diversity and the percentage of naive T cells measured by flow cytometry. Observed TCR beta diversity per million T cells fell roughly linearly with age, and a significant reduction was already apparent by age roughly 40. Total diversity estimates from one million sequenced T cells were considered lower bounds and underestimates. Because donor CMV infection status was unknown, age-related changes in expanded clonotypes were potentially confounded. Conclusive comparison of naive and antigen-experienced compartments was prevented by the profiling of bulk unsorted PBMCs. Compared with the aged group, the long-lived group had more naive CD4+ T cells, fewer expanded clones and increased TCR diversity, suggesting age selection.

To prepare the library, 5' RACE was applied. This sample was sequenced with an Illumina HiSeq 2500. A second PCR of roughly 7 to 12 cycles was run with a J-beta primer mix and a sample-barcoded 5' primer. Each TCR beta cDNA molecule received a unique molecular identifier from a template-switch 5' adaptor carrying 12 random nucleotides. At least 2.5 million CDR3-containing paired-end reads were obtained from each sample. The Mint cDNA synthesis kit, primed by a TRBC-specific oligonucleotide, was used to synthesize first-strand cDNA from all RNA. After uracil-DNA glycosylase treatment, a first 18-cycle PCR used universal primers M1SS and BC2_uni_R on all cDNA. The source study handled its data this way. Normalization of each sample was performed by random selection of 1 million high-quality reads, each carrying a distinct molecular identifier. Reads with shared molecular identifiers were discarded instead of being binned into consensus sequences. MiTCR, with a Q25 quality threshold and the strictest error-elimination algorithm, was used for CDR3 identification, clonotype clustering and error correction. A nonparametric unseen species model with Euler transformation was used to estimate lower-bound total TCR beta diversity. TCRdb reran the public reads through fastp at Q25 and MiXCR, keeping productive beta chains. Merged by CDR3 protein, the rows form single entries marked with the most common genes and DNA. The V and J calls come from TCRdb's annotation, not from the publication. This sample has around 690,000 distinct CDR3 sequences in its table, and under 65% of those were observed once. Approximately 40% of the sample belongs to the ten largest clones.

The TCR was taken from a man between 60 and 70 years old in good health. The rearrangement joined TRBV20-1 to TRBJ2-1; the D segment might be TRBD1 or TRBD2, since each matches 6 bases. Sequenced material: blood. In nucleotides, the sequence is TGCAGTGCTAGCGGGGGCTCCACCTACAATGAGCAGTTCTTC. This encodes CSASGGSTYNEQFF.